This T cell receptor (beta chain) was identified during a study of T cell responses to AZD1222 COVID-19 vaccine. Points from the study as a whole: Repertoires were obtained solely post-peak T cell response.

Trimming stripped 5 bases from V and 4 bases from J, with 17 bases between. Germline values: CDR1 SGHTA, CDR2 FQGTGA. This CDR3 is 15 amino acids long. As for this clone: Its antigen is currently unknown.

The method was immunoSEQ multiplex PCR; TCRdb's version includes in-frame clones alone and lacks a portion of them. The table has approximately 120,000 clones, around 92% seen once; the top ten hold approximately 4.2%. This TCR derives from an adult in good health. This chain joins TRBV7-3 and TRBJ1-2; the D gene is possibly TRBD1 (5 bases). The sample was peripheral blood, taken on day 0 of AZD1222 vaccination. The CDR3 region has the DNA TGTGCCAGCAGCCCGTCCCCGCCGGGGGGCTATGGCTACACCTTC. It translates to CASSPSPPGGYGYTF.